One and the same sample provided the 15 T cell receptor beta chains below, sequenced in a study of control samples from healthy donors and cancer patients. The data were produced by immunoSEQ multiplex PCR, yet TCRdb's version contains in-frame clones alone and is incomplete. The sample carries 100,000 to 150,000 clones, about 90% recorded once. Sequenced: blood. The source of these receptors is a man younger than 30 in good health.

The chain is built from TRBV4-3 and TRBJ1-4; D uncertain. Between the trimmed V and J ends, which lost 3 bases and 0 bases, there was a span of 20 bases. The germline CDR1 and CDR2 sequences are LGHNA and YSLEER. The CDR3 loop spans 19 amino acids. CDR3: CASSHQPPGGPATNEKLFF. In nucleotides, the CDR3 is TGCGCCAGCAGCCATCAGCCTCCAGGCGGACCTGCAACTAATGAAAAACTGTTTTTT.

The V gene is TRBV6-5, the J gene TRBJ1-2; D might be TRBD1 (6 bases). Germline CDR1 and CDR2: MNHEY and SVGAGI. CDR3 length equals 12 residues. The V and J ends lost 6 bases and 8 bases respectively, with 13 bases between them. DNA for the CDR3: TGTGCCAGCAGGGTAGGGGGTCAGGGCTACACCTTC. Protein product: CASRVGGQGYTF.

V gene TRBV6-5 combines with J gene TRBJ1-5, with TRBD1 identical over 9 bases. The CDR3 extends over 15 amino acids. Germline values: CDR1 MNHEY, CDR2 SVGAGI. The junction had 10 bases not matched to a gene; V was cut back by 10 bases and J by 3 bases. The CDR3 bases are TGTGCCACCCTATTGGACAGGGGATACAATCAGCCCCAGCATTTT. It encodes CATLLDRGYNQPQHF.

The genes are TRBV7-9 and TRBJ1-2; TRBD1 matches 7 bases. Germline assignment: CDR1 SEHNR and CDR2 FQNEAQ (reference sequence). CDR3 length equals 15 residues. The V and J ends lost 1 base and 3 bases, in that order; junction bases with no gene match: 5. CDR3 amino acids: CASSLGDRVDYGYTF. The CDR3 DNA is TGTGCCAGCAGCTTAGGGGACAGAGTAGACTATGGCTACACCTTC.

This chain connects TRBV5-1 to TRBJ2-1; D perhaps matches TRBD2 (5 bases). Germline V gene lookup returns CDR1 SGHRS and CDR2 YFSETQ. CDR3 length: 16 residues. Trimming removed 2 bases from V and 0 bases from J, with 12 bases in between. The CDR3 sequence is CASSLLAKSSYNEQFF. DNA of the CDR3: TGCGCCAGCAGCTTATTAGCGAAAAGCTCCTACAATGAGCAGTTCTTC. Together with reference TRBV5-1 and TRBJ2-1, the CDR3 gives the full variable domain: KAGVTQTPRYLIKTRGQQVTLSCSPISGHRSVSWYQQTPGQGLQFLFEYFSETQRNKGNFPGRFSGRQFSNSRSEMNVSTLELGDSALYLCASSLLAKSSYNEQFFGPGTRLTVL.

Concerning this clone: Other DNA sequences of this sample code for an identical CDR3. The chain joins TRBV19 to TRBJ1-2, with D hard to call. V lost 0 bases and J lost 4, with 3 bases in between. Germline CDR1 LNHDA, CDR2 SQIVND (reference sequence). The CDR3 runs 12 residues. The CDR3 region has the DNA TGTGCCAGTAGTATAGAGGGCTATGGCTACACCTTC. Its translation is CASSIEGYGYTF.

This chain joins TRBV5-1 and TRBJ2-7, with a possible D match to TRBD2 (5 bases). This CDR3 spans 12 amino acids. V lost 0 bases to trimming and J lost 6 bases, with 7 bases between them. Germline CDR1 and CDR2: SGHRS and YFSETQ. CDR3: CASSLVGVEQYF. CDR3 DNA sequence: TGCGCCAGCAGCTTGGTCGGGGTCGAGCAGTACTTC.

This clone was observed once. V and J are TRBV7-6 and TRBJ1-4; D is unclear. The V and J ends lost 2 bases and 0 bases respectively, with 22 bases between them. Germline values: CDR1 SGHVS, CDR2 FNYEAQ. The CDR3 sequence is 20 residues long. This CDR3 reads CASSLSEGSPIDATNEKLFF. The CDR3 DNA sequence: TGTGCCAGCAGCTTATCGGAGGGTAGCCCCATTGATGCAACTAATGAAAAACTGTTTTTT. Full variable domain (missing parts from reference TRBV7-6 and TRBJ1-4): GAGVSQSPRYKVTKRGQDVALRCDPISGHVSLYWYRQALGQGPEFLTYFNYEAQQDKSGLPNDRFSAERPEGSISTLTIQRTEQRDSAMYRCASSLSEGSPIDATNEKLFFGSGTQLSVL.

This chain connects TRBV7-2 to TRBJ1-6, with a weak D call TRBD1 (5 bases). Trimming took off 5 bases at V and 8 bases at J, with 19 bases between the two ends. CDR1 is SGHTA, CDR2 FQGNSA, per germline. The CDR3 consists of 16 residues. The CDR3 region has the DNA TGTGCCAGCAGCCCTTTCCGGGACCCACAGTATTCACCCCTCCACTTT. It yields the protein CASSPFRDPQYSPLHF. Supplemented by reference TRBV7-2 and TRBJ1-6, the full variable domain reads GAGVSQSPSNKVTEKGKDVELRCDPISGHTALYWYRQSLGQGLEFLIYFQGNSAPDKSGLPSDRFSAERTGGSVSTLTIQRTQQEDSAVYLCASSPFRDPQYSPLHFGNGTRLTVT.

This clone was recorded only once. The CDR3: CASSQERTSVYEQYF. The CDR3 DNA reads as TGCGCCAGCAGCCAAGAAAGGACTAGCGTGTACGAGCAGTACTTC. The rearrangement joins TRBV4-3 to TRBJ2-7, with 9 positions matching TRBD2. V lost 0 bases and J lost 4; bases outside the gene matches: 4. Germline CDR1 LGHNA, CDR2 YSLEER. There are 15 residues in the CDR3.

The chain combines TRBV3-1 (or the pseudogene TRBV3-2) with TRBJ1-5; 8 bases align to TRBD1. J was trimmed by 6 bases and V by 0 bases; bases with no gene match: 4. The CDR3 length is 15 residues. CDR1 and CDR2 from the germline V gene are LGHDT and YNNKEL (reference sequence). The CDR3 here is CASSQDAGGGQPQHF. DNA for the CDR3: TGTGCCAGCAGCCAAGATGCAGGGGGCGGTCAGCCCCAGCATTTT.

This clone turned up a few times. V is TRBV6-2 or TRBV6-3 and J is TRBJ2-7; tentative D call: TRBD1 (6 bases). The CDR3 is made up of 12 amino acids. Germline V lookup: CDR1 MNHEY, CDR2 SVGEGT. Trimming removed 6 bases at V and 10 bases at J, with 16 bases between. DNA of the CDR3: TGTGCCAGCAGCCGGACAGCTCACCTTCAGTACTTC. As protein: CASSRTAHLQYF.

The J gene is TRBJ1-1, the V gene TRBV3-1 (or the pseudogene TRBV3-2); D is possibly TRBD1 (6 bases). Germline-derived CDR1 and CDR2 are LGHDT and YNNKEL (reference sequence). V dropped 3 bases and J dropped 1 base, with 15 bases sitting between them. CDR3 length: 16 residues. The CDR3, as DNA: TGTGCCAGCAGCCATCTGGGGCTGGGGGCGAACACTGAAGCTTTCTTT. This encodes CASSHLGLGANTEAFF.

This chain connects TRBV11-2 to TRBJ2-1, with 9 bases lining up with TRBD2. Losses at the gene ends were 5 bases for V and 6 bases for J; bases not matched to a gene: 11. The germline CDR1 and CDR2 sequences are SGHAT and FQNNGV. This CDR3 has 16 residues. The CDR3 DNA is TGTGCCAGCAGCCCTTTCCCGGGACTAGCTAGCAATGAGCAGTTCTTC. This codes for CASSPFPGLASNEQFF.

The chain employs TRBV6-6 and TRBJ1-6; D is perhaps TRBD1 (6 bases). This CDR3 has 20 amino acids. The V end was cut by 6 bases, the J end by 6 bases, with 30 bases between. Germline-derived CDR1 and CDR2 are MNHNY and SVGAGI (reference sequence). The CDR3 loop reads CASSRDTGTARGRRNSPLHF. Written as DNA, the CDR3 is TGTGCCAGCAGCCGTGATACAGGGACCGCGCGGGGGAGACGTAATTCACCCCTCCACTTT.